This passage covers 15 T cell receptor beta chains from one sample sequenced in a study of cytomegalovirus exposure and HLA in healthy donors. This PCR relied on a set of 60 Vbeta primers and 13 Jbeta primers. Only in-frame clones appear in the TCRdb table, and some are missing; sequencing was by immunoSEQ multiplex PCR. This table has fewer than 250,000 clones, approximately 80% appearing once. What was sequenced was PBMCs. All receptors come from a man aged 35-49 years in good health and CMV-seronegative.

This clone appeared a single time. CDR3 amino acids: CASTKQTSGRAGTGELFF. The DNA for the CDR3 is TGTGCCAGCACCAAACAAACTAGCGGGAGGGCGGGCACCGGGGAGCTGTTTTTT. The chain joins TRBV28 to TRBJ2-2; 13 nucleotides agree with TRBD2. This CDR3 region has 18 residues. V was pared by 7 bases and J by 4 bases, with 12 bases of the junction left unmatched. CDR1 and CDR2 (germline): MDHEN, SYDVKM. The variable domain in full, completed from reference TRBV28 and TRBJ2-2, reads DVKVTQSSRYLVKRTGEKVFLECVQDMDHENMFWYRQDPGLGLRLIYFSYDVKMKEKGDIPEGYSVSREKKERFSLILESASTNQTSMYLCASTKQTSGRAGTGELFFGEGSRLTVL.

The chain is built from TRBV7-6 and TRBJ2-7, with 9 bases lining up with TRBD2. V was clipped by 1 base and J by 3 bases; unmatched bases: 4. The CDR3 extends over 15 amino acids. From germline, CDR1 is SGHVS and CDR2 FNYEAQ. The CDR3 nucleotides are TGTGCCAGCAGCTTAGGGGGGACTAGCCTCTACGAGCAGTACTTC. Its translation is CASSLGGTSLYEQYF.

This chain joins TRBV7-6 and TRBJ2-7; weak D call: TRBD2 (5 bases). Between the trimmed V and J ends, which lost 0 bases and 7 bases, there was a span of 7 bases. This CDR3 contains 12 residues. CDR1 and CDR2 from the germline V gene are SGHVS and FNYEAQ. CDR3 DNA: TGTGCCAGCAGCTTAGCGGGAGATGAGCAGTACTTC. It yields the protein CASSLAGDEQYF.

This clone was detected a few times. The genes are TRBV9 and TRBJ2-5, with a tentative D call TRBD2 (6 bases). V was cut by 4 bases and J by 7 bases, with 14 bases left in between. The CDR3 loop spans 13 amino acids. The germline CDR1 and CDR2 sequences are SGDLS and YYNGEE. The CDR3 DNA sequence: TGTGCCAGCAGCTGGGGAGAAGCGGGGACCCAGTACTTC. Its protein is CASSWGEAGTQYF.

The rearrangement uses TRBV6-6 and TRBJ2-7; a possible D gene is TRBD1 (6 bases). The V end lost 2 bases, the J end lost 0 bases, and 11 bases lay between the germline ends. This CDR3 has 15 amino acids. Germline lookup yields CDR1 MNHNY and CDR2 SVGAGI (reference sequence). The CDR3 DNA is TGTGCCAGCAGTTACGCTGACAGGTCCTCCTACGAGCAGTACTTC. Amino acids: CASSYADRSSYEQYF.

This chain links TRBV4-1 with TRBJ2-5; D possibly corresponds to TRBD2 (5 bases). CDR1 is MGHRA, CDR2 YSYEKL, per germline. CDR3 length: 14 residues. Deletions cut 1 base from V and 1 base from J, with 7 bases between. The CDR3 is CASSQVGGQETQYF. The CDR3 nucleotides are TGCGCCAGCAGCCAAGTCGGAGGCCAAGAGACCCAGTACTTC.

The J gene is TRBJ2-2, the V gene TRBV2, with D perhaps matching TRBD1 (5 bases). Germline assignment: CDR1 SNHLY and CDR2 FYNNEI. CDR3 size: 16 residues. The V end was cut by 2 bases, the J end by 0 bases, with 10 bases between. CDR3: CASSELAGTNTGELFF. Here the CDR3 DNA reads TGTGCCAGCAGTGAATTGGCAGGGACGAACACCGGGGAGCTGTTTTTT.

This clone was found a few times. The CDR3: CASSPRSRLAGSRRGETQYF. DNA of the CDR3: TGTGCCAGCAGCCCGAGGAGTAGGCTAGCGGGGTCCCGAAGGGGGGAGACCCAGTACTTC. The chain carries TRBV7-8 and TRBJ2-5; TRBD2 agrees at 9 bases. The CDR3 is 20 amino acids. V lost 5 bases and J lost 5; bases outside the gene matches: 24. The germline V gene encodes CDR1 SGHVS and CDR2 FQNEAQ. The variable domain in full, completed from reference TRBV7-8 and TRBJ2-5, reads GAGVSQSPRYKVAKRGQDVALRCDPISGHVSLFWYQQALGQGPEFLTYFQNEAQLDKSGLPSDRFFAERPEGSVSTLKIQRTQQEDSAVYLCASSPRSRLAGSRRGETQYFGPGTRLLVL.

The chain couples TRBV30 to TRBJ1-2; D remains unclear. The germline gives CDR1 GTSNPN, CDR2 SVGIG (reference sequence). V lost 5 bases to trimming and J lost 8 bases, with 18 bases between them. The CDR3 runs 13 residues. The CDR3 spells CAWGPGSRGGYTF. CDR3 coding DNA: TGTGCCTGGGGTCCTGGGAGCCGGGGAGGCTACACCTTC.

To note about this clone: At one of its ends the junction is not consistent with the germline gene, which may arise from a read error. Other DNA sequences in this sample translate to the same CDR3. The V gene is TRBV29-1, the J gene TRBJ2-5; D ambiguous. CDR1 SQVTM and CDR2 ANQGSEA come from the germline V gene. The length of the CDR3 is 13 residues. The CDR3 loop reads CSVAETYQETQYF. The CDR3 bases are TGCAGCGTTGCGGAGACGTACCAGGAGACCCAGTACTTC.

V gene TRBV4-3 combines with J gene TRBJ1-1; D may be TRBD1 (6 bases). The germline gives CDR1 LGHNA, CDR2 YSLEER. The CDR3 is 14 residues long. The germline V and J ends were trimmed by 3 bases and 4 bases, with 12 bases remaining between them. CDR3 bases: TGCGCCAGCAGCCACGATAGGGGGAGCACTGAAGCTTTCTTT. Its protein product is CASSHDRGSTEAFF.

The chain uses TRBV2 and TRBJ1-5; TRBD1 matches 11 bases. V gave up 7 bases and J gave up 3 bases; unmatched junction bases: 8. The V gene's germline CDR1 is SNHLY and CDR2 FYNNEI. The CDR3 has 16 amino acids. This CDR3 reads CASTRGTGGLNQPQHF. The CDR3 coding sequence is TGTGCCAGCACCCGCGGGACAGGGGGACTCAATCAGCCCCAGCATTTT.

This chain connects TRBV30 to TRBJ2-7, with D perhaps TRBD1 (6 bases). Trimming pared 5 bases from V and 1 base from J, leaving 27 bases between. CDR3 size: 18 residues. CDR1 is GTSNPN, CDR2 SVGIG, per germline (reference sequence). The DNA for the CDR3 is TGTGCCTGGCCAAGACAGGCCACCCTAGGGTCCCGGTCCTACGAGCAGTACTTC. Its translation: CAWPRQATLGSRSYEQYF.

The chain recombines TRBV4-1 with TRBJ2-5, with 11 bases matching TRBD2. The J call may be mistaken, given a closer DNA end match to TRBJ2-7. This CDR3 is built from 15 residues. Germline-derived CDR1 and CDR2 are MGHRA and YSYEKL. The CDR3 loop is CASSPLTSGTYEQYF. CDR3 sequence (DNA): TGCGCCAGCAGCCCCCTGACTAGCGGGACGTACGAGCAGTACTTC.

V gene TRBV4-3 combines with J gene TRBJ1-1; TRBD1 matches 7 bases. Germline V CDR1 and CDR2: LGHNA, YSLEER. The CDR3 contains 13 residues. Trimming took 0 bases from V and 10 from J; bases not matched to a gene: 5. The CDR3 bases are TGCGCCAGCAGCCAAGATATGAGGGGGCTAGCTTTCTTT. Its translation is CASSQDMRGLAFF.